This TCR beta chain was sequenced during a study of cytomegalovirus exposure and HLA in healthy donors. Study as a whole: Earlier, 110 million or so unique TCR beta sequences were recovered from about 200 million T cells by an analysis. Study observations and caveats: Immune exposure was documented only through CMV serostatus.

Of note for this clone: Antigen specificity is unknown.

PCR primers comprised 60 Vbeta and 13 Jbeta primers. Sequencing was performed with immunoSEQ multiplex PCR; in TCRdb, only in-frame clones are kept and a portion is missing. The profile shows about 150,000 clones, less than 80% of them singletons. Germline assignment: CDR1 SGHKS and CDR2 YYEKEE (reference sequence). The CDR3 has 14 amino acids. V was trimmed by 1 base and J by 6 bases, leaving 13 bases between them. The clonotype comes from a man aged 40-49 years in good health and CMV-seropositive. The sequencing sample was made of PBMCs. The rearrangement joins TRBV5-5 to TRBJ1-1, with TRBD1 as a possible D gene (6 bases). Here the CDR3 DNA reads TGTGCCAGCAGCTTGCGGGGGGCACAGTCTGAAGCTTTCTTT. This sequence encodes CASSLRGAQSEAFF. Filled out from reference TRBV5-5 and TRBJ1-1, the complete variable domain reads DAGVTQSPTHLIKTRGQQVTLRCSPISGHKSVSWYQQVLGQGPQFIFQYYEKEERGRGNFPDRFSARQFPNYSSELNVNALLLGDSALYLCASSLRGAQSEAFFGQGTRLTVV.